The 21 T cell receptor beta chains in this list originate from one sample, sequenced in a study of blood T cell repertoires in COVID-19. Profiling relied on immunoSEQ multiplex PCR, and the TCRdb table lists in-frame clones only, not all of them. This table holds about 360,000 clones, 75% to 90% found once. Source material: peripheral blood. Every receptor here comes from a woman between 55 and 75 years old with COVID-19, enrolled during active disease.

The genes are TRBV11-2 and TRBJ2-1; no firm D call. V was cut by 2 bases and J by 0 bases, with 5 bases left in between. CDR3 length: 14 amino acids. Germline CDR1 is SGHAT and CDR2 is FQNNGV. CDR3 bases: TGTGCCAGCAGCTTACGGAGCTCCTACAATGAGCAGTTCTTC. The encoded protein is CASSLRSSYNEQFF.

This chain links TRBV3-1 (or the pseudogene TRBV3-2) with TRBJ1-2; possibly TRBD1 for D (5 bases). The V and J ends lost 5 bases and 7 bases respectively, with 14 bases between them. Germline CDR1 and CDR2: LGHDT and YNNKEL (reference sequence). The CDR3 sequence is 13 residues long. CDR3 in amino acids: CASSVGVISGYTF. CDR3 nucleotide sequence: TGTGCCAGCAGCGTAGGGGTGATCAGTGGCTACACCTTC.

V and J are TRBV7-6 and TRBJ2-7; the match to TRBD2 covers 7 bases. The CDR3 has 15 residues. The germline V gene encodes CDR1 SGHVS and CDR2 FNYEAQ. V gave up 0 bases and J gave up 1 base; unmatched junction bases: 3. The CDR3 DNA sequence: TGTGCCAGCAGCTTAGCGGGGGGGGGTTCCTACGAGCAGTACTTC. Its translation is CASSLAGGGSYEQYF.

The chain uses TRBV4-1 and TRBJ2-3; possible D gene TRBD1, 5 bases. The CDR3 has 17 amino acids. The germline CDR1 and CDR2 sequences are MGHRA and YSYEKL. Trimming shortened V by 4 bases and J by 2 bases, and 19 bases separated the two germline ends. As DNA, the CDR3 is TGCGCCAGCAGCCGCCTCCCAGCTGGCAGGGTCACAGATACGCAGTATTTT. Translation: CASSRLPAGRVTDTQYF.

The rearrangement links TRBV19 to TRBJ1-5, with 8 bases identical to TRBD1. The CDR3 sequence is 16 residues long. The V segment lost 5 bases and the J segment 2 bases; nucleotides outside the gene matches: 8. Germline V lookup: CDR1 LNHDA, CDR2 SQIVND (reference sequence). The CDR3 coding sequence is TGTGCCAGTAGTGCCCAGACAGGGGTACGCAATCAGCCCCAGCATTTT. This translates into CASSAQTGVRNQPQHF.

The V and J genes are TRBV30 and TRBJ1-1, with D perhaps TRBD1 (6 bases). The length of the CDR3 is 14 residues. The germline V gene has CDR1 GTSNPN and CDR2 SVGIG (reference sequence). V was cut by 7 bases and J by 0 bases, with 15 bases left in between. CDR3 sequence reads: CAYIRDTLNTEAFF. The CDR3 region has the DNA TGTGCCTACATCCGGGACACCTTGAACACTGAAGCTTTCTTT.

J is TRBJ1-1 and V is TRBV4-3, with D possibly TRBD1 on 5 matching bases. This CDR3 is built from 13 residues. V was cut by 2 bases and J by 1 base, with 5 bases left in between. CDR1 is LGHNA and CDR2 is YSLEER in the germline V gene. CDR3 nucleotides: TGCGCCAGCAGCCAAAGGGGGAACACTGAAGCTTTCTTT. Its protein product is CASSQRGNTEAFF.

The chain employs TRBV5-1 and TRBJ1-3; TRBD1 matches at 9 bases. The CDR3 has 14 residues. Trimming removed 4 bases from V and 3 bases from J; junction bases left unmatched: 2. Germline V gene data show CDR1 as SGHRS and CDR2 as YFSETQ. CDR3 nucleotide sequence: TGCGCCAGCAGCCTGGGACAGGGTGGAAACACCATATATTTT. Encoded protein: CASSLGQGGNTIYF.

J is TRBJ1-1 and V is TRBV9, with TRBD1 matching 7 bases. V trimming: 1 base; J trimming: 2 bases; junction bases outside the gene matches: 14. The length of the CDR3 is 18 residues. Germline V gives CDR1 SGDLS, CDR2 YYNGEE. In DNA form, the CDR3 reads TGTGCCAGCAGCGTAAGGCCTGACAGGGTTGGGAGAAACACTGAAGCTTTCTTT. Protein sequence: CASSVRPDRVGRNTEAFF.

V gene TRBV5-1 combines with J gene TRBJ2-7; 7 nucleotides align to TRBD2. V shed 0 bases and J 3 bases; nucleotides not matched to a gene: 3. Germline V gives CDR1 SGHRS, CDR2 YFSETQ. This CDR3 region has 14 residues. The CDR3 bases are TGCGCCAGCAGCTTGGTCAGGGACTACTACGAGCAGTACTTC. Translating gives CASSLVRDYYEQYF.

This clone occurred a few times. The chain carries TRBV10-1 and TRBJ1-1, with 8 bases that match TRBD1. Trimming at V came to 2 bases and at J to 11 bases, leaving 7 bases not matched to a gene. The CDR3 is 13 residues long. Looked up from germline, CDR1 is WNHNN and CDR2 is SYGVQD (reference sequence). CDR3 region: CASSEPGQGKAFF. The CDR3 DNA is TGCGCCAGCAGTGAGCCCGGACAGGGTAAGGCTTTCTTT.

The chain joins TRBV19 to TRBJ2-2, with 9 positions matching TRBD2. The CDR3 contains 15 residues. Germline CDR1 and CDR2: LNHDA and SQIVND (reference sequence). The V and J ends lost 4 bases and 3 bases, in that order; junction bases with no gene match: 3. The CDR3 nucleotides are TGTGCCAGTAGTAACCGACTAGCGGACACCGGGGAGCTGTTTTTT. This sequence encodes CASSNRLADTGELFF.

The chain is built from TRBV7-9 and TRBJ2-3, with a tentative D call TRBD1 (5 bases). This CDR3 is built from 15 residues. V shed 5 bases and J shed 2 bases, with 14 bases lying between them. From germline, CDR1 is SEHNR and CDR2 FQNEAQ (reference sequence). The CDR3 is CASSVPGPFTDTQYF. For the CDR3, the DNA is TGTGCCAGCAGCGTACCAGGGCCCTTCACAGATACGCAGTATTTT.

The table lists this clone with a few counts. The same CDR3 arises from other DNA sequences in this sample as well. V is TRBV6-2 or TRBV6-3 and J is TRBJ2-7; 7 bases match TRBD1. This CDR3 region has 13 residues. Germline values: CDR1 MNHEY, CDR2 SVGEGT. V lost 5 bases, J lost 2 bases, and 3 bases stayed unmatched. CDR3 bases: TGTGCCAGCAGTCGGACAGGAGCCTACGAGCAGTACTTC. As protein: CASSRTGAYEQYF.

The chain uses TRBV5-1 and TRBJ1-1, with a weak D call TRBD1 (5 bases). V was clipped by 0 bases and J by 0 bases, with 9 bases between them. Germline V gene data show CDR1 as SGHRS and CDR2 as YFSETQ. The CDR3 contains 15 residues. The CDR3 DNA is TGCGCCAGCAGCTTGGCCGGGGGAGTGAACACTGAAGCTTTCTTT. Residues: CASSLAGGVNTEAFF. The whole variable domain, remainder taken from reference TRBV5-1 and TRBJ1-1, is KAGVTQTPRYLIKTRGQQVTLSCSPISGHRSVSWYQQTPGQGLQFLFEYFSETQRNKGNFPGRFSGRQFSNSRSEMNVSTLELGDSALYLCASSLAGGVNTEAFFGQGTRLTVV.

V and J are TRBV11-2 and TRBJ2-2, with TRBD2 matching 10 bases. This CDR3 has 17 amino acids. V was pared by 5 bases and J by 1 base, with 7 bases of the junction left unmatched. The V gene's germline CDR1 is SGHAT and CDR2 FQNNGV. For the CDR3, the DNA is TGTGCCAGCAGCCCACGGACTAGCGGACTGAACACCGGGGAGCTGTTTTTT. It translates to CASSPRTSGLNTGELFF.

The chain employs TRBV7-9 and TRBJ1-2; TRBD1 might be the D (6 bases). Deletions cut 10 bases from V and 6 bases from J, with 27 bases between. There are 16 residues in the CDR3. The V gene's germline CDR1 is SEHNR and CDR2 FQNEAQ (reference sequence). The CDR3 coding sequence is TGTGCCACCATCGTTCCGAACCCCAAATCAGGGGATGGCTACACCTTC. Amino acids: CATIVPNPKSGDGYTF.

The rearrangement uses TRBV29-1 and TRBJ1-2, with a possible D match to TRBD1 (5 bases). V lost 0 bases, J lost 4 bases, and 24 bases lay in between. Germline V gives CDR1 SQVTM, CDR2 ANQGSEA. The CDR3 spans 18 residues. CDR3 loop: CSVEDYSPSKGAPYGYTF. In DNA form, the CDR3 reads TGCAGCGTTGAAGATTACTCCCCGTCCAAAGGGGCCCCCTATGGCTACACCTTC.

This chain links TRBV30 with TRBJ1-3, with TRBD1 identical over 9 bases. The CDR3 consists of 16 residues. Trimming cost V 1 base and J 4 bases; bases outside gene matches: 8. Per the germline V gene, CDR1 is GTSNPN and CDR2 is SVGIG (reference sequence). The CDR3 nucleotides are TGTGCCTGGAGTGACTGGGACAGGGCTTCCGGAAACACCATATATTTT. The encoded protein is CAWSDWDRASGNTIYF.

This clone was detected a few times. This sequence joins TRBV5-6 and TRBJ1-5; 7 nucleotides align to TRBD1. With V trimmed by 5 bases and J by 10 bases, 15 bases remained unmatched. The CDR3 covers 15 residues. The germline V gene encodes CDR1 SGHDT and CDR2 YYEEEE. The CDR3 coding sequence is TGTGCCAGCAGACGCCAATTTGGACAGGCTGAACCCCAGCATTTT. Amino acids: CASRRQFGQAEPQHF.

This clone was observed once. The CDR3, as DNA: TGTGCCTGGATAGCACCAAACTCTGGAAACACCATATATTTT. Translated, it gives CAWIAPNSGNTIYF. This chain joins TRBV30 and TRBJ1-3; D remains unclear. V lost 4 bases and J 0 bases, leaving 10 bases between the germline ends. CDR3 length: 14 amino acids. From germline, CDR1 is GTSNPN and CDR2 SVGIG (reference sequence).